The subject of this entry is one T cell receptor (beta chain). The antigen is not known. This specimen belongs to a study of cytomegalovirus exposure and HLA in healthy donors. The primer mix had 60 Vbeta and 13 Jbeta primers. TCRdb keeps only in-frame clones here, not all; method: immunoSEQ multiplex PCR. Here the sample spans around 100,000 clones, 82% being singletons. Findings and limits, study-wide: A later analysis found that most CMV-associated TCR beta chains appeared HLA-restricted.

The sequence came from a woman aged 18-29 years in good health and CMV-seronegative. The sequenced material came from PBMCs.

The CDR3 sequence is CASSSAQGEGEKLFF. CDR3 coding DNA: TGTGCCAGCAGCTCCGCCCAGGGCGAAGGTGAAAAACTGTTTTTT. The V and J genes are TRBV5-6 and TRBJ1-4; possible D gene TRBD1, 5 bases. The V gene's germline CDR1 is SGHDT and CDR2 YYEEEE. Trimming took 3 bases from V and 7 from J, leaving 16 bases between them. The CDR3 contains 15 residues.